This T cell receptor beta chain was identified in a study of Tregs in tolerant kidney transplant recipients. The germline CDR1 and CDR2 sequences are MNHEY and SMNVEV (reference sequence). Trimming shortened V by 7 bases and J by 2 bases, and 14 bases separated the two germline ends. The CDR3 is 15 amino acids. Study observations and caveats: This study did not directly address biological reproducibility. Tregs expanded with activated donor B cells seemed most donor-specific.

Here immunoSEQ multiplex PCR was the method, and the copy in TCRdb shows in-frame clones only, minus some. The sample holds roughly 120,000 clones; roughly 92% are singletons and the top ten take approximately 0.62%. Unstimulated regulatory T cells (CD4+CD25+CD127-), CD4+CD25- non-regulatory cells, CD4 and CD8 cells were FACS-sorted from thawed PBMCs. The count of this clone is one. The antigen remains undetermined. The same CDR3 also results from other DNA sequences found in this sample. The source of this sequence is a human donor in good health. Sequences were obtained from CD4+ T cells from blood. The chain uses TRBV27 and TRBJ2-2; possible D gene TRBD1, 6 bases. CDR3 residues: CASTPGTLNTGELFF. CDR3 DNA: TGTGCCAGCACCCCCGGGACATTAAACACCGGGGAGCTGTTTTTT.